The rows below give T cell receptor beta chains drawn from one sample of a study of glioma-infiltrating T cells. TCRdb passed the multiplex PCR reads through MiXCR, listing each CDR3 protein once. The sample lists around 350,000 distinct CDR3 sequences; 41% were seen once. The sequencing input was glioma tissue, nonneoplastic brain tissue, or PBMCs (not recorded which). The receptors stem from a human donor with low-grade glioma or glioblastoma, undergoing nonglioma brain surgery, or in good health (not recorded which). Both conserved end residues are part of each CDR3. D genes are given only for firm matches. Expanded clones are given a class, and other clones once, few, many or no size at all.

j_call v_call d_call clone_size cdr3_nt cdr3_aa
TRBJ2-1 TRBV20-1 TRBD2 . TGCAGTGCTCCGCCGAGCGGGAGTAGTAATGAGCAGTTCTTC CSAPPSGSSNEQFF
TRBJ2-1 TRBV10-3 . . TGTGCCTCCGAGGGCGATTACAATGAGCAGTTCTTC CASEGDYNEQFF
TRBJ1-4 TRBV6-1 TRBD1 . TGTGCCAGCAGTACCCGGACAGGGCCGAATGAAAAACTGTTTTTT CASSTRTGPNEKLFF
TRBJ2-5 TRBV19 . . TGTGCCAGTAGGGAGTGGCCAGAAGAGACCCAGTACTTC CASREWPEETQYF
TRBJ2-1 TRBV2 TRBD1 once TGTGCCAGCACAGGGGGCAACAATGAGAAGTTCTTC CASTGGNNEKFF
TRBJ2-3 TRBV5-1 TRBD2 . TGCGCCAGCACAGTAGCGGGAGTCGAAGATACGCAGTATTTT CASTVAGVEDTQYF
TRBJ2-1 TRBV4-3 TRBD2 . TGCGCCAACAGCCTAAGAACTAGCGGGACGGCTGAGCAGTTCTTC CANSLRTSGTAEQFF
TRBJ2-7 TRBV4-3 . few TGCGCCAGCAGCCAAGACAGGAATACCTCCTACGAGCAGTACTTC CASSQDRNTSYEQYF
TRBJ1-4 TRBV7-9 TRBD1 . TGTGCCAGCAGCGGCGGGACAGGAGCAACTAATGAAAAACTGTTTTTT CASSGGTGATNEKLFF
TRBJ2-7 TRBV6-2/TRBV6-3 TRBD2 few TGTGCCAGCAGTTATTCGGCTAGCGGGAGAGGCGAGCAGTACTTC CASSYSASGRGEQYF